A selection of T cell receptor beta chains follows, all from one sample in a study of cytomegalovirus exposure and HLA in healthy donors. Produced via immunoSEQ multiplex PCR; TCRdb's table is partial and in-frame only. In all, the sample yields around 26,000 clones. The sample taken for sequencing was PBMCs. These receptors all come from a male donor in good health and CMV-seropositive. CDR3s include the opening cysteine and the closing phenylalanine or tryptophan. Each record gives: D gene, V gene, CDR3 length, J gene, CDR3 DNA, CDR3 protein. D genes are given only for firm matches.

NA	TRBV19	13	TRBJ1-6	TGTGCCAGTACTTACAGCCCCAGCTCACCCCTCCACTTT	CASTYSPSSPLHF
NA	TRBV18	13	TRBJ1-1	TGTGCCAGCTTGCAGGGTTTGAACACTGAAGCTTTCTTT	CASLQGLNTEAFF
NA	TRBV18	14	TRBJ1-1	TGTGCCAGCTCACCATACAGGTCTCGGACTGAAGCTTTCTTT	CASSPYRSRTEAFF
TRBD1	TRBV6-1	15	TRBJ2-7	TGTGCCAGCAGTGATGCCGGGACAGGGGACTACGAGCAGTACTTC	CASSDAGTGDYEQYF
NA	TRBV30	13	TRBJ2-1	TGTGCCTGGAGTGGGCCCAATGGCAATGAGCAGTTCTTC	CAWSGPNGNEQFF
TRBD1	TRBV6-1	13	TRBJ1-2	TGTGCCAGCAGTGGACAGGGGACCGGTGGCTACACCTTC	CASSGQGTGGYTF
TRBD1	TRBV6-1	15	TRBJ2-7	TGTGCCAGCAGTGAAATCGGGACAGGGCTCTACGAGCAGTACTTC	CASSEIGTGLYEQYF
NA	TRBV20-1	11	TRBJ2-7	TGCAGTGCTAGCGACAGCTACGAGCAGTACTTC	CSASDSYEQYF
NA	TRBV30	14	TRBJ2-1	TGTGCCTGGAATAACCCTAGCTCCTACAATGAGCAGTTCTTC	CAWNNPSSYNEQFF
TRBD1	TRBV13	13	TRBJ2-7	TGTGCCAGCAGCTCCGACAGGGTATACGAGCAGTACTTC	CASSSDRVYEQYF
TRBD1	TRBV19	15	TRBJ2-1	TGTGCCAGTAGTATAAAGGACAGGGTCTACAATGAGCAGTTCTTC	CASSIKDRVYNEQFF
NA	TRBV28	14	TRBJ1-1	TGTGCCAGCAGTCCTACGATGTCGGTAAGAGAAGCTTTCTTT	CASSPTMSVREAFF
NA	TRBV10-3	16	TRBJ2-6	TGTGCCATCAGTGCCATCACAGGATCTGGGGCCAACGTCCTGACTTTC	CAISAITGSGANVLTF
NA	TRBV18	12	TRBJ2-3	TGTGCCAGCTCCCAATTCACAGATACGCAGTATTTT	CASSQFTDTQYF
NA	TRBV6-5	15	TRBJ1-4	TGTGCCAGCAGAACCAGGGGAGTCACTAATGAAAAACTGTTTTTT	CASRTRGVTNEKLFF
TRBD1	TRBV28	17	TRBJ2-7	TGTGCCAGCAGTCTAAGAGGGTCCCGGGACAGGGTATACGAGCAGTACTTC	CASSLRGSRDRVYEQYF
TRBD1	TRBV4-1	14	TRBJ1-1	TGCGCCAGCAGCTTGGGACAGAGGAACACTGAAGCTTTCTTT	CASSLGQRNTEAFF
NA	TRBV6-4	13	TRBJ2-7	TGTGCCAGGGCGAGGCCCTACCCCTACGAGCAGTACTTC	CARARPYPYEQYF
NA	TRBV7-9	11	TRBJ1-4	TGTGCCAGCAGCTTAGACAGGGAACTGTTTTTT	CASSLDRELFF
NA	TRBV20-1	11	TRBJ2-1	TGCAGTGCTAAGCCTGACAATGAGCAGTTCTTC	CSAKPDNEQFF
TRBD1	TRBV5-1	15	TRBJ1-3	TGCGCCAGCAGCTTGAACGCCCAGGGACAGGGAACCATATATTTT	CASSLNAQGQGTIYF
TRBD1	TRBV19	10	TRBJ1-5	TGTGCCAGTAGACGGGACAGGATCCATTTT	CASRRDRIHF